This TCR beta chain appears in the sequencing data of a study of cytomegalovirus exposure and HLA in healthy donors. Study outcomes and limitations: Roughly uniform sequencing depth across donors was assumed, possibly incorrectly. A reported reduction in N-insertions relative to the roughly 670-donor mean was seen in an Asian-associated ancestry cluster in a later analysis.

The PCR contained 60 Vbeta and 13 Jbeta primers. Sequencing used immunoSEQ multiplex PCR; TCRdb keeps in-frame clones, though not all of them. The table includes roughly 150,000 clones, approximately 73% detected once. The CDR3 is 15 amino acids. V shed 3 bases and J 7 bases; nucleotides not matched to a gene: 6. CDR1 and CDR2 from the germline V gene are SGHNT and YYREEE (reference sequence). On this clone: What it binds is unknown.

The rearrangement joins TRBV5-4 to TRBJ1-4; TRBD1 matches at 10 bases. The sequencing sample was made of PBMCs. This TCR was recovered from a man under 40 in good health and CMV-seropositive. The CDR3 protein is CASSWTGGRSEKLFF. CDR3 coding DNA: TGTGCCAGCAGCTGGACAGGGGGACGGAGTGAAAAACTGTTTTTT.